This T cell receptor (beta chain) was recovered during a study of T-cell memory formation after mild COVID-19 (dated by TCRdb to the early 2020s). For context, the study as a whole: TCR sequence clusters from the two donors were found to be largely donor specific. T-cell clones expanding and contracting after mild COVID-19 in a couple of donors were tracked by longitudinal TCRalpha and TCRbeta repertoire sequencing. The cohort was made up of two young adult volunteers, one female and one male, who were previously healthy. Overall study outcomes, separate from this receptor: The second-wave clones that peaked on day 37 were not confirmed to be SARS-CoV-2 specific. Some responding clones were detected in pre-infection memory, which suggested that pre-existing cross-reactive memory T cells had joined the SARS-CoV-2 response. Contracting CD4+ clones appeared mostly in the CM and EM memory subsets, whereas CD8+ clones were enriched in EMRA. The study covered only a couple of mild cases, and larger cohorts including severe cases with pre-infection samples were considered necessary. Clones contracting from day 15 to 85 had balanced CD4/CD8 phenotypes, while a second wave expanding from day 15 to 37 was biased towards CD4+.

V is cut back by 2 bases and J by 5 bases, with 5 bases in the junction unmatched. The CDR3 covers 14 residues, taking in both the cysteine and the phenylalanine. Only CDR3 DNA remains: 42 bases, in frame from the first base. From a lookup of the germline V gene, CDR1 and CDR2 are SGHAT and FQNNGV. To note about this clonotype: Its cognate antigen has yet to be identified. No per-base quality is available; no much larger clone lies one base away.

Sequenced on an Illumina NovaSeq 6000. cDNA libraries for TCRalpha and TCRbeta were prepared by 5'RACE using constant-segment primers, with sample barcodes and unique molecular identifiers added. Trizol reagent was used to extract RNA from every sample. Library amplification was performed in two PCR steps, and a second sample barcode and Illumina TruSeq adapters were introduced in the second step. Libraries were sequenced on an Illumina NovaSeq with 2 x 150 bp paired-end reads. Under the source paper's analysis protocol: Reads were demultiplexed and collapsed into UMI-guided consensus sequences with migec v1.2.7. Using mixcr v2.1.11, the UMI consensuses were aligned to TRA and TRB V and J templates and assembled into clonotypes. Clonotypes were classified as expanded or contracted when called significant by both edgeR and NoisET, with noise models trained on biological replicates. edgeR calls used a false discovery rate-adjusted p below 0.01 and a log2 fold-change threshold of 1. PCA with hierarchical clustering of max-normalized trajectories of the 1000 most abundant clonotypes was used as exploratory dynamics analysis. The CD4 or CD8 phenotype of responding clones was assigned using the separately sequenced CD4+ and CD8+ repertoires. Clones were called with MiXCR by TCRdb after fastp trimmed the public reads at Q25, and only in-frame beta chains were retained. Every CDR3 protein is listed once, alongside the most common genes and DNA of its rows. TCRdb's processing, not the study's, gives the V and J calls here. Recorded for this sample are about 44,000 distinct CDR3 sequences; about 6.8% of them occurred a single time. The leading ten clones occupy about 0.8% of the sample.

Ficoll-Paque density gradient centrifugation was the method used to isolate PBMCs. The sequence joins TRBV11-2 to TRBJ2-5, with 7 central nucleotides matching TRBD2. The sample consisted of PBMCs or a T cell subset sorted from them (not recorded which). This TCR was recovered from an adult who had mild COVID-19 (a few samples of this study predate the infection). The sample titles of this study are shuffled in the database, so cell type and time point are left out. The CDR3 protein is CASSLYGSGETQYF. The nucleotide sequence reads TGTGCCAGCAGCTTATATGGTAGCGGGGAGACCCAGTACTTC. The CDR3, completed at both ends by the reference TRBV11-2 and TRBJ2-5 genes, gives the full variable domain EAGVAQSPRYKIIEKRQSVAFWCNPISGHATLYWYQQILGQGPKLLIQFQNNGVVDDSQLPKDRFSAERLKGVDSTLKIQPAKLEDSAVYLCASSLYGSGETQYFGPGTRLLVL.